The 15 T cell receptor beta chains below all came from one sample that was sequenced in a study of T cell repertoires in cytomegalovirus infection. TCRdb re-called the reads through MiXCR, storing one row per CDR3 protein. The sample has 100,000 to 150,000 distinct CDR3 sequences, 20% to 30% seen once; the top ten hold 30% to 40%. The antigens for these receptors are not known. What was sequenced was PBMCs, sequenced either directly or after in vitro stimulation (not recorded which). These receptors came from a human donor in good health (CMV status not recorded). Some clones in this sample may be carry-over from other donors' samples.

Ten or more counts support this clonotype. The chain carries TRBV7-6 and TRBJ2-3; 13 nucleotides align to TRBD2. Losses at the gene ends were 5 bases for V and 4 bases for J; bases not matched to a gene: 12. Germline-derived CDR1 and CDR2 are SGHVS and FNYEAQ. CDR3 length: 18 amino acids. The CDR3 reads CASSGGTSGIDYPDTQYF. The DNA for the CDR3 is TGTGCCAGCAGCGGGGGGACTAGCGGGATTGATTATCCAGATACGCAGTATTTT.

With respect to this clonotype: One end of the junction varies from germline; a read error may be responsible. The chain couples TRBV19 to TRBJ2-5; 7 positions agree with TRBD2. This CDR3 has 13 amino acids. Germline loops: CDR1 LNHDA, CDR2 SQIVND (reference sequence). The CDR3 bases are TGTGCCAGTAGTATCCGAAGCGGGGAGACCCAGTGCTTC. This sequence encodes CASSIRSGETQCF. Full variable domain (outside the CDR3, taken from reference TRBV19 and TRBJ2-5): DGGITQSPKYLFRKEGQNVTLSCEQNLNHDAMYWYRQDPGQGLRLIYYSQIVNDFQKGDIAEGYSVSREKKESFPLTVTSAQKNPTAFYLCASSIRSGETQCFGPGTRLLVL.

CDR3: CASSPLASLSTDTQYF. DNA of the CDR3: TGTGCCAGCAGTCCGCTAGCCTCCTTGAGCACAGATACGCAGTATTTT. V usage is TRBV12-3 or TRBV12-4 and J usage is TRBJ2-3; D perhaps matches TRBD2 (5 bases). The CDR3 covers 16 residues. Trimming left V 5 bases short and J 0 bases short, with 15 bases between.

A few counts support this clonotype. The rearrangement joins TRBV15 to TRBJ2-2; the D is unclear. The germline V gene has CDR1 LNHNV and CDR2 YYDKDF (reference sequence). Trimming removed 6 bases at V and 2 bases at J, with 16 bases between. The CDR3 contains 16 residues. The CDR3 reads CATSFEVAVNTGELFF. The CDR3 DNA is TGTGCCACCAGTTTTGAAGTGGCGGTAAACACCGGGGAGCTGTTTTTT.

The V and J genes are TRBV27 and TRBJ2-7; D may be TRBD2 (6 bases). The germline V gene encodes CDR1 MNHEY and CDR2 SMNVEV (reference sequence). The CDR3 covers 13 residues. The ends were cut back, 5 bases at V and 7 bases at J, with 15 bases in the middle. This CDR3 reads CASSRTGTWEQYF. The CDR3 DNA reads as TGTGCCAGCAGTCGCACGGGGACTTGGGAGCAGTACTTC.

This clonotype was seen a handful of times. The rearrangement joins TRBV7-2 to TRBJ2-7; D remains unclear. Germline CDR1 is SGHTA and CDR2 is FQGNSA. Trimming pared 5 bases from V and 1 base from J, leaving 9 bases between. The CDR3 consists of 13 residues. This CDR3 reads CASSPGNSYEQYF. The CDR3 coding sequence is TGTGCCAGCAGCCCTGGCAATTCCTACGAGCAGTACTTC.

For the CDR3, the DNA is TGTGCCTGGAGGCAACAGGGGGCGAGAACTGAAGCTTTCTTT. The encoded protein is CAWRQQGARTEAFF. The V call is TRBV30, the J call TRBJ1-1, with TRBD1 identical over 9 bases. The CDR3 contains 14 residues. Per the germline V gene, CDR1 is GTSNPN and CDR2 is SVGIG (reference sequence). V was pared by 3 bases and J by 5 bases, with 7 bases of the junction left unmatched.

This clonotype came up many times. J is TRBJ2-5 and V is TRBV7-2, with D perhaps matching TRBD2 (6 bases). Per germline, CDR1 SGHTA and CDR2 FQGNSA. Between the trimmed V and J ends, which lost 5 bases and 2 bases, there was a span of 12 bases. The CDR3 covers 14 residues. CDR3 protein: CASSPSDRQETQYF. The DNA for the CDR3 is TGTGCCAGCAGCCCTAGCGACAGACAAGAGACCCAGTACTTC.

The gene calls are TRBV5-4 and TRBJ2-1; D perhaps matches TRBD1 (5 bases). Germline V gene sequence: CDR1 SGHNT, CDR2 YYREEE (reference sequence). This CDR3 is built from 15 residues. The V end was cut by 0 bases, the J end by 3 bases, with 10 bases between. The CDR3: CASSLVQGSYNEQFF. The CDR3 DNA reads TGTGCCAGCAGCTTGGTGCAGGGTAGCTACAATGAGCAGTTCTTC.

The V call is TRBV19, the J call TRBJ2-3; D is unclear. The V gene lost 1 base and the J gene lost 1 base, with 12 bases spanning the gap. Germline V gene sequence: CDR1 LNHDA, CDR2 SQIVND (reference sequence). The CDR3 is 16 amino acids. CDR3 region: CASSIALLSGTDTQYF. The CDR3 DNA follows: TGTGCCAGTAGTATAGCACTTCTCTCTGGCACAGATACGCAGTATTTT. Using reference TRBV19 and TRBJ2-3 for the parts outside the CDR3, the full variable domain is DGGITQSPKYLFRKEGQNVTLSCEQNLNHDAMYWYRQDPGQGLRLIYYSQIVNDFQKGDIAEGYSVSREKKESFPLTVTSAQKNPTAFYLCASSIALLSGTDTQYFGPGTRLTVL.

The J gene is TRBJ2-2, the V gene TRBV5-1; D could derive from TRBD1 or TRBD2 (6 bases each). The CDR3 is 17 residues long. The V end lost 0 bases, the J end lost 4 bases, and 16 bases lay between the germline ends. Germline lookup yields CDR1 SGHRS and CDR2 YFSETQ. CDR3 in amino acids: CASSLDSGAISTGELFF. CDR3 nucleotides: TGCGCCAGCAGCTTGGACTCGGGGGCGATCTCCACCGGGGAGCTGTTTTTT. The whole variable domain, remainder taken from reference TRBV5-1 and TRBJ2-2, is KAGVTQTPRYLIKTRGQQVTLSCSPISGHRSVSWYQQTPGQGLQFLFEYFSETQRNKGNFPGRFSGRQFSNSRSEMNVSTLELGDSALYLCASSLDSGAISTGELFFGEGSRLTVL.

This clonotype occurred a few times. The rearrangement joins TRBV7-8 to TRBJ1-1, with D maybe TRBD1 (5 bases). The CDR3 extends over 14 amino acids. V lost 1 base and J 4 bases, leaving 10 bases between the germline ends. The germline V gene encodes CDR1 SGHVS and CDR2 FQNEAQ. The CDR3 protein is CASSLGRGVTEAFF. Here the CDR3 DNA reads TGTGCCAGCAGCTTAGGAAGAGGGGTCACTGAAGCTTTCTTT.

This clonotype was seen a handful of times. The chain combines TRBV24-1 with TRBJ1-3, with a possible D match to TRBD1 (5 bases). The V end was cut by 4 bases, the J end by 4 bases, with 7 bases between. CDR3 length: 13 residues. The V gene's germline CDR1 is KGHDR and CDR2 SFDVKD. CDR3 sequence reads: CATSDGTGNTIYF. The CDR3 DNA reads as TGTGCCACCAGTGACGGGACCGGAAACACCATATATTTT.

This clonotype was detected a few times. V usage is TRBV7-6 and J usage is TRBJ1-2; D gene uncertain. The CDR3 covers 14 residues. Trimming removed 1 base from V and 4 bases from J, with 10 bases in between. The germline V gene has CDR1 SGHVS and CDR2 FNYEAQ. The CDR3 protein is CASSLVEGLYGYTF. DNA for the CDR3: TGTGCCAGCAGCTTAGTGGAGGGCCTCTATGGCTACACCTTC. Supplemented by reference TRBV7-6 and TRBJ1-2, the full variable domain reads GAGVSQSPRYKVTKRGQDVALRCDPISGHVSLYWYRQALGQGPEFLTYFNYEAQQDKSGLPNDRFSAERPEGSISTLTIQRTEQRDSAMYRCASSLVEGLYGYTFGSGTRLTVV.

For the CDR3, the DNA is TGTGCCAGCACCAAAACGAGGACAGGAAACACCGGGGAGCTGTTTTTT. Its translation: CASTKTRTGNTGELFF. The chain links TRBV2 to TRBJ2-2, with 7 positions matching TRBD1. J gave up 2 bases and V 7 bases, and 10 bases lay outside the gene matches. Germline CDR1 SNHLY, CDR2 FYNNEI. The CDR3 contains 16 residues.